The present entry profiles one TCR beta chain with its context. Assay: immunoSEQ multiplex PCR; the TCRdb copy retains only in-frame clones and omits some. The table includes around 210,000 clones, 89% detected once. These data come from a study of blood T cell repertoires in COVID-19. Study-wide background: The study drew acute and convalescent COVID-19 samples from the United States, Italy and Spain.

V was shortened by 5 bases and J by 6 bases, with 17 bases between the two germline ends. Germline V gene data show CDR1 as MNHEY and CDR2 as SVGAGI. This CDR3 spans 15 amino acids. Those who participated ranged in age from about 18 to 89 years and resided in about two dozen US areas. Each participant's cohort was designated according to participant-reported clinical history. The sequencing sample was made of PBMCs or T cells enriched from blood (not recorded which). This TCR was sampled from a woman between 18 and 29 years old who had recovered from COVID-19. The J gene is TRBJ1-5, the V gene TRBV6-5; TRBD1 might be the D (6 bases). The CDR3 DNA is TGTGCCAGCAGTAGGGGTCGGGGGGCTACTCAGCCCCAGCATTTT. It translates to CASSRGRGATQPQHF.